Below, one TCR beta chain is given with its context. Antigen: not known. Unique molecular identifiers were present in the TCR beta cDNA libraries. TCRdb redid the calling of the PCR reads with MiXCR, one entry per CDR3 protein. This repertoire shows 450,000 to 650,000 distinct CDR3 sequences, 44% found once; its top ten account for more than 1.5%. CDR1 is GTSNPN, CDR2 SVGIG, per germline (reference sequence). There are 15 residues in the CDR3. Trimming at V came to 2 bases and at J to 5 bases, leaving 9 bases not matched to a gene. The data originate from a study of post-analysis software for immune sequencing data. Study summary: Courses of disease covered relapsing-remitting, secondary progressive and progressive-relapsing multiple sclerosis.

Study findings and constraints: Normalized Chao1 diversity was significantly reduced in patients versus controls. Comparison of patients with controls showed five TRBV segments more frequent in patients, TRBV5-6, TRBV5-1 and TRBV20-1 among them.

The TCR was taken from a girl between 5 and 17 years old with multiple sclerosis. Source material: blood. The V call is TRBV30, the J call TRBJ2-3; 8 nucleotides line up with TRBD1. The CDR3 here is CAWSPRTGRIDTQYF. The CDR3 region has the DNA TGTGCCTGGAGTCCCCGGACAGGGCGAATAGATACGCAGTATTTT.